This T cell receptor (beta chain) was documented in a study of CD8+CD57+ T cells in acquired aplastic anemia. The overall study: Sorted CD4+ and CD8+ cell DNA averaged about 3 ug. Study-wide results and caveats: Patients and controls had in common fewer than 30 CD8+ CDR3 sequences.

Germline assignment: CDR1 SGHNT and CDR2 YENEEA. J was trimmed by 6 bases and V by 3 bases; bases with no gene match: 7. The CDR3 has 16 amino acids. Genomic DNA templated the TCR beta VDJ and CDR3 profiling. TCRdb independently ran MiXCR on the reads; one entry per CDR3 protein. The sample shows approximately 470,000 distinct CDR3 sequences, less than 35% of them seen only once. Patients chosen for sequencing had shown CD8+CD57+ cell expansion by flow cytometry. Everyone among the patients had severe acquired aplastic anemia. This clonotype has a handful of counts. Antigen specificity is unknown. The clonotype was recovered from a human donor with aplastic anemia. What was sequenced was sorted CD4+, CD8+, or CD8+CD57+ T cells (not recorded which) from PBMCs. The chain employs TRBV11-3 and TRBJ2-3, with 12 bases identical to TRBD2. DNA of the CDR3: TGTGCCAGCAGCTTGAATCTAGCGGGGGGGCCCGATACGCAGTATTTT. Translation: CASSLNLAGGPDTQYF.